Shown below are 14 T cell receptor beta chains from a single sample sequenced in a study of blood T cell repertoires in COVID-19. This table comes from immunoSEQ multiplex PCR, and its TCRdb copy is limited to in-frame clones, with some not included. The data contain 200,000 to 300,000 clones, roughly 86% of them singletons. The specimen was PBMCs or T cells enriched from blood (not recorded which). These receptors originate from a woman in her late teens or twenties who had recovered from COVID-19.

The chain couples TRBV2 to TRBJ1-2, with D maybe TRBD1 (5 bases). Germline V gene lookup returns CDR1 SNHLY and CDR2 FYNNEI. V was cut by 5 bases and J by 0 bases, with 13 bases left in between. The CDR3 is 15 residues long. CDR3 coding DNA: TGTGCCAGCAGTCGGCAGGGCGTCGCTAACTATGGCTACACCTTC. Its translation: CASSRQGVANYGYTF.

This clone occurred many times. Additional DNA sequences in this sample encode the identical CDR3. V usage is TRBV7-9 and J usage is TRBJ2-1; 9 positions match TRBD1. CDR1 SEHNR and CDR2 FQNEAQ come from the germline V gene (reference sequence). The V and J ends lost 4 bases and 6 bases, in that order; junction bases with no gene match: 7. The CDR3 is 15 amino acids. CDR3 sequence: CASSWGQGEGNEQFF. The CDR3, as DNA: TGTGCCAGCAGCTGGGGACAGGGAGAAGGCAATGAGCAGTTCTTC.

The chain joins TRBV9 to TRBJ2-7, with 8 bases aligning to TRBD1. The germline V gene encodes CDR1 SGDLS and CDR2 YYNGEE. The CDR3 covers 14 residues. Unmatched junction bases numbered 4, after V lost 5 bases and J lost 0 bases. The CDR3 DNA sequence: TGTGCCAGCAGTTTAGACAGGGGCTCCTACGAGCAGTACTTC. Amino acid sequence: CASSLDRGSYEQYF.

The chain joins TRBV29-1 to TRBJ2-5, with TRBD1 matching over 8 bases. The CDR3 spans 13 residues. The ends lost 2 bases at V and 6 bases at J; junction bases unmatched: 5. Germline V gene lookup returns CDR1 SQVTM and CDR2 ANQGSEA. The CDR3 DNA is TGCAGCGTTGAAAAGGACAGGGACCAGACCCAGTACTTC. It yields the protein CSVEKDRDQTQYF.

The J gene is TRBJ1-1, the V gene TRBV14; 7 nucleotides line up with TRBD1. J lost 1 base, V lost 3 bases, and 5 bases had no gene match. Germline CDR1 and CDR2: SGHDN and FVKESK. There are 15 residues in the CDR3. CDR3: CASSQAGTENTEAFF. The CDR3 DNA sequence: TGTGCCAGCAGCCAGGCCGGGACAGAGAACACTGAAGCTTTCTTT.

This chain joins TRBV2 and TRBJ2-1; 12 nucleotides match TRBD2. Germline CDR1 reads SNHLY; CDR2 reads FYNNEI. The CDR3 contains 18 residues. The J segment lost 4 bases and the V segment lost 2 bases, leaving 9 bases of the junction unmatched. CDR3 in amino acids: CASSEITGTSGPYNEQFF. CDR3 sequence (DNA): TGTGCCAGCAGTGAAATTACCGGGACTAGCGGGCCATACAATGAGCAGTTCTTC. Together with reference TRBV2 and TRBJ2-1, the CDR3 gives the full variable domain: EPEVTQTPSHQVTQMGQEVILRCVPISNHLYFYWYRQILGQKVEFLVSFYNNEISEKSEIFDDQFSVERPDGSNFTLKIRSTKLEDSAMYFCASSEITGTSGPYNEQFFGPGTRLTVL.

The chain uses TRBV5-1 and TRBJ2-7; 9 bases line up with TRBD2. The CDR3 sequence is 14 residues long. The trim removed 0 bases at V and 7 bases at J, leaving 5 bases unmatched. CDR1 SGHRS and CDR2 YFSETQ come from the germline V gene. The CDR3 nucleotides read TGCGCCAGCAGCTTGGCCAGGCTAGCGGGGGAGCAGTACTTC. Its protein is CASSLARLAGEQYF.

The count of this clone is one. For the CDR3, the DNA is TGTGCCAGCAGCGTGGGGGGTGGTGGCAATCAGCCCCAGCATTTT. It specifies CASSVGGGGNQPQHF. The rearrangement joins TRBV9 to TRBJ1-5; TRBD1 is a possible D gene (5 bases). This CDR3 contains 15 residues. Trimming removed 2 bases at V and 2 bases at J, with 11 bases between. Germline V gene lookup returns CDR1 SGDLS and CDR2 YYNGEE.

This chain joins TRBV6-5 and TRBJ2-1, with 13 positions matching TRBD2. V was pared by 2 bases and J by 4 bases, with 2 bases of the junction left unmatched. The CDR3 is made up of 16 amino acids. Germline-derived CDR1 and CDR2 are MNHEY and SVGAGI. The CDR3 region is CASSYETSGRYNEQFF. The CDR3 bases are TGTGCCAGCAGTTACGAGACTAGCGGGAGGTACAATGAGCAGTTCTTC.

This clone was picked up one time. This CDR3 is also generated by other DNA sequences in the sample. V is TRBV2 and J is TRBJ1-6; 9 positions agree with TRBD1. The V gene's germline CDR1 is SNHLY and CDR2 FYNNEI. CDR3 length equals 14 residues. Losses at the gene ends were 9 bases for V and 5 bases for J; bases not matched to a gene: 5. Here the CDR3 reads CASNRDRDNSPLHF. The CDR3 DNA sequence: TGTGCCAGTAACCGGGACAGGGATAATTCACCCCTCCACTTT.

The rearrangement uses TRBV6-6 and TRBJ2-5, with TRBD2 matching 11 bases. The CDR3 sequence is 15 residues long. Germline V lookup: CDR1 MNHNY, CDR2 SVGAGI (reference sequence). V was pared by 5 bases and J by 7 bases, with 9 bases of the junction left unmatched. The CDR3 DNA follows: TGTGCCAGCAGTCCACTAGCGGGAGCACCCTGGACCCAGTACTTC. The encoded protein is CASSPLAGAPWTQYF.

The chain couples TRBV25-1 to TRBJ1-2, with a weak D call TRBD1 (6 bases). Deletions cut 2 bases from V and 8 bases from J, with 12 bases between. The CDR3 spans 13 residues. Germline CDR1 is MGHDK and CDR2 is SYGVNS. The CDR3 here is CASSEMAGDGYTF. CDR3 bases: TGTGCCAGCAGTGAAATGGCAGGGGACGGCTACACCTTC.

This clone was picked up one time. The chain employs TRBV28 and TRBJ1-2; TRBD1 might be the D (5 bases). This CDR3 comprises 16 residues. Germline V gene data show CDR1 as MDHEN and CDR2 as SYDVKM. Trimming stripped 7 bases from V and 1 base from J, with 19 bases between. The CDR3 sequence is CASTPDTDLINYGYTF. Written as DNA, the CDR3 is TGTGCCAGCACCCCGGACACGGACCTAATTAACTATGGCTACACCTTC.

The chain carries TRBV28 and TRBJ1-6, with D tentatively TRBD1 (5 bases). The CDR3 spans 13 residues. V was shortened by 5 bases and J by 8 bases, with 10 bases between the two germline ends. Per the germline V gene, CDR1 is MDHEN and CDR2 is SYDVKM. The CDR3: CASSVIRDSPLHF. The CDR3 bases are TGTGCCAGCAGTGTCATCAGGGATTCACCCCTCCACTTT. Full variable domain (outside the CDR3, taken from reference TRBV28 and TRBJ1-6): DVKVTQSSRYLVKRTGEKVFLECVQDMDHENMFWYRQDPGLGLRLIYFSYDVKMKEKGDIPEGYSVSREKKERFSLILESASTNQTSMYLCASSVIRDSPLHFGNGTRLTVT.